This T cell receptor beta chain is drawn from a study of T cells after yellow fever vaccination. Study-wide background: The SMART-Seq v4 Ultra Low Input method served to prepare the low-cell-number fractions. Study-wide points: Most clones from primary vaccination resurfaced after the booster (roughly 96% CD4, around 91% CD8). Sorted repertoires could include abundant contaminating clonotypes from bulk cells.

Note on this clonotype: Its antigen is not identified.

Via MiXCR, TCRdb re-called the 5' RACE reads, giving one row per CDR3 protein. The profile covers around 340,000 distinct CDR3 sequences, with roughly 8.7% appearing a single time and roughly 18% taken by the ten largest. Germline trimming cut 3 bases from V and 6 bases from J; bases unmatched to any gene: 6. From germline, CDR1 is SGDLS and CDR2 YYNGEE. The CDR3 runs 14 residues. The chain joins TRBV9 to TRBJ2-3, with 8 nucleotides matching TRBD1. The sequencing used PBMCs, collected on the day of the first yellow fever vaccination. This sequence was found in a man younger than 30 who received the YFV17D yellow fever vaccine. The CDR3 bases are TGTGCCAGCAGCGAAGGACAGGGTACGGATACGCAGTATTTT. This sequence encodes CASSEGQGTDTQYF.